This is a list of T cell receptor beta chains from one sample in a study of shared clonotypes between healthy human individuals. Here immunoSEQ multiplex PCR was the method, and the copy in TCRdb shows in-frame clones only, minus some. Seen here are more than 550,000 clones, roughly two thirds observed once, and the top ten hold approximately 2%. Material: memory CD4+ T cells sorted from blood. These receptor sequences come from a woman aged 30 to 39 in good health. The CDR3 runs from the conserved cysteine through the conserved F or W. A D gene is named only where the DNA matches it firmly. Expanded clones are given a class, and other clones once, few, many or no size at all.

>TRBD1|-|16|TRBV18|TRBJ1-2
TGTGCCAGCTCACCAGGGGAACTTTCAGGGGGCATCGGCTACACCTTC
CASSPGELSGGIGYTF
>TRBD2|-|15|TRBV19|TRBJ2-2
TGTGCCAGTGGAAGCGGGAGAATAGACACCGGGGAGCTGTTTTTT
CASGSGRIDTGELFF
>TRBD2|-|20|TRBV4-1|TRBJ2-7
TGCGCCAGCAGCCCGGGAGGAAAGTTGTCTAGCGGGAGACCCACCTACGAGCAGTACTTC
CASSPGGKLSSGRPTYEQYF
>-|many|15|TRBV19|TRBJ1-5
TGTGCCAGTAGTATCTCGGGTGATAGCAATCAGCCCCAGCATTTT
CASSISGDSNQPQHF
>TRBD1|few|16|TRBV5-5|TRBJ1-1
TGTGCCAGCAGGCGCAACTTCCAGGGGGCGGGATCTGAAGCTTTCTTT
CASRRNFQGAGSEAFF
>-|few|15|TRBV27|TRBJ2-3
TGTGCCAGCAGTTTAAGACAGCTCAGCACAGATACGCAGTATTTT
CASSLRQLSTDTQYF
>-|-|14|TRBV5-6|TRBJ1-1
TGTGCCAGCAGCTTGGGCGGGGGGGACACTGAAGCTTTCTTT
CASSLGGGDTEAFF
>TRBD1|-|16|TRBV5-4|TRBJ2-2
TGTGCCAGCAGCAAAGACGGGACAGCGAACACCGGGGAGCTGTTTTTT
CASSKDGTANTGELFF
>TRBD1|-|18|TRBV4-1|TRBJ1-3
TGCGCCAGCAGCCAGGTACCACTGGGACAGGGAGTTGGAAACACCATATATTTT
CASSQVPLGQGVGNTIYF
>TRBD2|-|12|TRBV29-1|TRBJ2-5
TGCAGCGGACTAGCGGGCGGAGAGACCCAGTACTTC
CSGLAGGETQYF
>-|-|11|TRBV29-1|TRBJ2-7
TGCAGCGTTGAAGAAGGCTACGAGCAGTACTTC
CSVEEGYEQYF
>TRBD2|-|15|TRBV29-1|TRBJ2-2
TGCAGCGTTGGTGGCGTGGGGGGAGGGACCGGGGAGCTGTTTTTT
CSVGGVGGGTGELFF
>-|-|16|TRBV5-1|TRBJ1-1
TGCGCCAGCAGCTTGATACCGGGACAAGAGAACACTGAAGCTTTCTTT
CASSLIPGQENTEAFF
>-|-|15|TRBV19|TRBJ1-5
TGTGCCAGTAGTATGGGTATCGGGTTCTCTCAGCCCCAGCATTTT
CASSMGIGFSQPQHF
>-|-|14|TRBV7-6|TRBJ1-4
TGTGCCAGCAGCCGAGACGGTACGCCGGAAAAACTGTTTTTT
CASSRDGTPEKLFF
>-|-|14|TRBV5-5|TRBJ1-5
TGTGCCAGCAGCAATGGACGGACGAATCAGCCCCAGCATTTT
CASSNGRTNQPQHF
>TRBD1|-|12|TRBV2|TRBJ1-2
TGTGCCAGCAGCGAGGACAGGGGTGGCTACACCTTC
CASSEDRGGYTF
>TRBD2|-|14|TRBV12-5|TRBJ2-1
TGTGCTAGTGGGAGCGGGAGCTCCTACAATGAGCAGTTCTTC
CASGSGSSYNEQFF
>TRBD1|-|14|TRBV18|TRBJ1-1
TGTGCCAGTTGCTTCCCAGGGGGCTTTACTGAAGCTTTCTTT
CASCFPGGFTEAFF
>-|-|14|TRBV21-1|TRBJ2-1
TGTGCCAGCAGCAAAGGGACCCGGACCAGTGAGCAGTTCTTC
CASSKGTRTSEQFF
>TRBD1|few|13|TRBV27|TRBJ2-2
TGTGCCTCCTACCGACAGGGCACCGGGGAGCTGTTTTTT
CASYRQGTGELFF
>TRBD2|-|14|TRBV2|TRBJ2-7
TGTGCCAGCAGTACCGGGACTAGCGGGACCGAGCAGTACTTC
CASSTGTSGTEQYF
>-|once|13|TRBV7-8|TRBJ2-7
TGTGCCAGCAGCTTATCCAGGGTACACGAGCAGTACTTC
CASSLSRVHEQYF
>-|-|15|TRBV11-2|TRBJ1-4
TGTGCCAGCAGCTTAGGCGGAGGGACTAATGAAAAACTGTTTTTT
CASSLGGGTNEKLFF
>-|once|14|TRBV6-1|TRBJ2-2
TGTGCCAGCAGTGAGAATCCACACACCGGGGAGCTGTTTTTT
CASSENPHTGELFF
>-|once|15|TRBV5-1|TRBJ2-7
TGCGCCAGCAGGCGCGGGCAGACCGGAGGCTACGAGCAGTACTTC
CASRRGQTGGYEQYF
>TRBD2|-|17|TRBV5-1|TRBJ2-2
TGCGCCAGCAGCTTCCCGAGGACTAGCGCGGGCACCGGGGAGCTGTTTTTT
CASSFPRTSAGTGELFF
>-|-|12|TRBV7-2|TRBJ1-2
TGTGCCAGCGCTCTCGAGACTGGTGGCTACACCTTC
CASALETGGYTF
>-|-|13|TRBV4-1|TRBJ1-2
TGCGCCAGCAGCCAAGATTACAGCTATGGCTACACCTTC
CASSQDYSYGYTF
>TRBD1|-|16|TRBV6-6|TRBJ2-4
TGTGCCAGCGGTACGGGACAGGGGATAGCCAAAAACATTCAGTACTTC
CASGTGQGIAKNIQYF
>TRBD1|-|15|TRBV18|TRBJ2-7
TGTGCCAGCTCACGACCGGGACAGGGGGTCTACGAGCAGTACTTC
CASSRPGQGVYEQYF
>-|-|14|TRBV15|TRBJ1-5
TGTGCCACCAGCAGGACTGCTTTTGATCAGCCCCAGCATTTT
CATSRTAFDQPQHF
>-|-|13|TRBV28|TRBJ1-2
TGTGCCAGCAGTTTGTGGGGGGCGTCTGGCTACACCTTC
CASSLWGASGYTF
>TRBD1|-|15|TRBV6-5|TRBJ2-2
TGTGCCAGCAGGCCGGGACAGGGAGCTACCGGGGAGCTGTTTTTT
CASRPGQGATGELFF
>TRBD1|-|14|TRBV6-4|TRBJ1-2
TGTGCCAGCAGTGACCAGGGGGGCTCGAATGGCTACACCTTC
CASSDQGGSNGYTF
>-|-|13|TRBV5-1|TRBJ2-5
TGCGCCAGCAGCCTGACTGGAGAAGAGACCCAGTACTTC
CASSLTGEETQYF
>-|many|14|TRBV5-4|TRBJ2-2
TGTGCCAGCAGCGGGCCCTTATTTCCCGGGGAGCTGTTTTTT
CASSGPLFPGELFF
>-|few|13|TRBV6-1|TRBJ2-3
TGTGCCGGCCAGGGGGGATACACAGATACGCAGTATTTT
CAGQGGYTDTQYF
>-|-|14|TRBV11-2|TRBJ2-1
TGTGCCAGCAGCGTACGACTCGGGAGCAATGAGCAGTTCTTC
CASSVRLGSNEQFF
>TRBD1|-|14|TRBV11-2|TRBJ2-3
TGTGCCAGCAGCTTAGGGGACAGGGAAGATACGCAGTATTTT
CASSLGDREDTQYF
>-|-|13|TRBV11-2|TRBJ1-1
TGTGCCAGCAGCCGCAGCCGGTCAGCGGAGGCTTTCTTT
CASSRSRSAEAFF
>TRBD1|-|14|TRBV6-6|TRBJ2-7
TGTGCCAGCACCCTTGGACAGGTTAGGGACGAGCAGTACTTC
CASTLGQVRDEQYF